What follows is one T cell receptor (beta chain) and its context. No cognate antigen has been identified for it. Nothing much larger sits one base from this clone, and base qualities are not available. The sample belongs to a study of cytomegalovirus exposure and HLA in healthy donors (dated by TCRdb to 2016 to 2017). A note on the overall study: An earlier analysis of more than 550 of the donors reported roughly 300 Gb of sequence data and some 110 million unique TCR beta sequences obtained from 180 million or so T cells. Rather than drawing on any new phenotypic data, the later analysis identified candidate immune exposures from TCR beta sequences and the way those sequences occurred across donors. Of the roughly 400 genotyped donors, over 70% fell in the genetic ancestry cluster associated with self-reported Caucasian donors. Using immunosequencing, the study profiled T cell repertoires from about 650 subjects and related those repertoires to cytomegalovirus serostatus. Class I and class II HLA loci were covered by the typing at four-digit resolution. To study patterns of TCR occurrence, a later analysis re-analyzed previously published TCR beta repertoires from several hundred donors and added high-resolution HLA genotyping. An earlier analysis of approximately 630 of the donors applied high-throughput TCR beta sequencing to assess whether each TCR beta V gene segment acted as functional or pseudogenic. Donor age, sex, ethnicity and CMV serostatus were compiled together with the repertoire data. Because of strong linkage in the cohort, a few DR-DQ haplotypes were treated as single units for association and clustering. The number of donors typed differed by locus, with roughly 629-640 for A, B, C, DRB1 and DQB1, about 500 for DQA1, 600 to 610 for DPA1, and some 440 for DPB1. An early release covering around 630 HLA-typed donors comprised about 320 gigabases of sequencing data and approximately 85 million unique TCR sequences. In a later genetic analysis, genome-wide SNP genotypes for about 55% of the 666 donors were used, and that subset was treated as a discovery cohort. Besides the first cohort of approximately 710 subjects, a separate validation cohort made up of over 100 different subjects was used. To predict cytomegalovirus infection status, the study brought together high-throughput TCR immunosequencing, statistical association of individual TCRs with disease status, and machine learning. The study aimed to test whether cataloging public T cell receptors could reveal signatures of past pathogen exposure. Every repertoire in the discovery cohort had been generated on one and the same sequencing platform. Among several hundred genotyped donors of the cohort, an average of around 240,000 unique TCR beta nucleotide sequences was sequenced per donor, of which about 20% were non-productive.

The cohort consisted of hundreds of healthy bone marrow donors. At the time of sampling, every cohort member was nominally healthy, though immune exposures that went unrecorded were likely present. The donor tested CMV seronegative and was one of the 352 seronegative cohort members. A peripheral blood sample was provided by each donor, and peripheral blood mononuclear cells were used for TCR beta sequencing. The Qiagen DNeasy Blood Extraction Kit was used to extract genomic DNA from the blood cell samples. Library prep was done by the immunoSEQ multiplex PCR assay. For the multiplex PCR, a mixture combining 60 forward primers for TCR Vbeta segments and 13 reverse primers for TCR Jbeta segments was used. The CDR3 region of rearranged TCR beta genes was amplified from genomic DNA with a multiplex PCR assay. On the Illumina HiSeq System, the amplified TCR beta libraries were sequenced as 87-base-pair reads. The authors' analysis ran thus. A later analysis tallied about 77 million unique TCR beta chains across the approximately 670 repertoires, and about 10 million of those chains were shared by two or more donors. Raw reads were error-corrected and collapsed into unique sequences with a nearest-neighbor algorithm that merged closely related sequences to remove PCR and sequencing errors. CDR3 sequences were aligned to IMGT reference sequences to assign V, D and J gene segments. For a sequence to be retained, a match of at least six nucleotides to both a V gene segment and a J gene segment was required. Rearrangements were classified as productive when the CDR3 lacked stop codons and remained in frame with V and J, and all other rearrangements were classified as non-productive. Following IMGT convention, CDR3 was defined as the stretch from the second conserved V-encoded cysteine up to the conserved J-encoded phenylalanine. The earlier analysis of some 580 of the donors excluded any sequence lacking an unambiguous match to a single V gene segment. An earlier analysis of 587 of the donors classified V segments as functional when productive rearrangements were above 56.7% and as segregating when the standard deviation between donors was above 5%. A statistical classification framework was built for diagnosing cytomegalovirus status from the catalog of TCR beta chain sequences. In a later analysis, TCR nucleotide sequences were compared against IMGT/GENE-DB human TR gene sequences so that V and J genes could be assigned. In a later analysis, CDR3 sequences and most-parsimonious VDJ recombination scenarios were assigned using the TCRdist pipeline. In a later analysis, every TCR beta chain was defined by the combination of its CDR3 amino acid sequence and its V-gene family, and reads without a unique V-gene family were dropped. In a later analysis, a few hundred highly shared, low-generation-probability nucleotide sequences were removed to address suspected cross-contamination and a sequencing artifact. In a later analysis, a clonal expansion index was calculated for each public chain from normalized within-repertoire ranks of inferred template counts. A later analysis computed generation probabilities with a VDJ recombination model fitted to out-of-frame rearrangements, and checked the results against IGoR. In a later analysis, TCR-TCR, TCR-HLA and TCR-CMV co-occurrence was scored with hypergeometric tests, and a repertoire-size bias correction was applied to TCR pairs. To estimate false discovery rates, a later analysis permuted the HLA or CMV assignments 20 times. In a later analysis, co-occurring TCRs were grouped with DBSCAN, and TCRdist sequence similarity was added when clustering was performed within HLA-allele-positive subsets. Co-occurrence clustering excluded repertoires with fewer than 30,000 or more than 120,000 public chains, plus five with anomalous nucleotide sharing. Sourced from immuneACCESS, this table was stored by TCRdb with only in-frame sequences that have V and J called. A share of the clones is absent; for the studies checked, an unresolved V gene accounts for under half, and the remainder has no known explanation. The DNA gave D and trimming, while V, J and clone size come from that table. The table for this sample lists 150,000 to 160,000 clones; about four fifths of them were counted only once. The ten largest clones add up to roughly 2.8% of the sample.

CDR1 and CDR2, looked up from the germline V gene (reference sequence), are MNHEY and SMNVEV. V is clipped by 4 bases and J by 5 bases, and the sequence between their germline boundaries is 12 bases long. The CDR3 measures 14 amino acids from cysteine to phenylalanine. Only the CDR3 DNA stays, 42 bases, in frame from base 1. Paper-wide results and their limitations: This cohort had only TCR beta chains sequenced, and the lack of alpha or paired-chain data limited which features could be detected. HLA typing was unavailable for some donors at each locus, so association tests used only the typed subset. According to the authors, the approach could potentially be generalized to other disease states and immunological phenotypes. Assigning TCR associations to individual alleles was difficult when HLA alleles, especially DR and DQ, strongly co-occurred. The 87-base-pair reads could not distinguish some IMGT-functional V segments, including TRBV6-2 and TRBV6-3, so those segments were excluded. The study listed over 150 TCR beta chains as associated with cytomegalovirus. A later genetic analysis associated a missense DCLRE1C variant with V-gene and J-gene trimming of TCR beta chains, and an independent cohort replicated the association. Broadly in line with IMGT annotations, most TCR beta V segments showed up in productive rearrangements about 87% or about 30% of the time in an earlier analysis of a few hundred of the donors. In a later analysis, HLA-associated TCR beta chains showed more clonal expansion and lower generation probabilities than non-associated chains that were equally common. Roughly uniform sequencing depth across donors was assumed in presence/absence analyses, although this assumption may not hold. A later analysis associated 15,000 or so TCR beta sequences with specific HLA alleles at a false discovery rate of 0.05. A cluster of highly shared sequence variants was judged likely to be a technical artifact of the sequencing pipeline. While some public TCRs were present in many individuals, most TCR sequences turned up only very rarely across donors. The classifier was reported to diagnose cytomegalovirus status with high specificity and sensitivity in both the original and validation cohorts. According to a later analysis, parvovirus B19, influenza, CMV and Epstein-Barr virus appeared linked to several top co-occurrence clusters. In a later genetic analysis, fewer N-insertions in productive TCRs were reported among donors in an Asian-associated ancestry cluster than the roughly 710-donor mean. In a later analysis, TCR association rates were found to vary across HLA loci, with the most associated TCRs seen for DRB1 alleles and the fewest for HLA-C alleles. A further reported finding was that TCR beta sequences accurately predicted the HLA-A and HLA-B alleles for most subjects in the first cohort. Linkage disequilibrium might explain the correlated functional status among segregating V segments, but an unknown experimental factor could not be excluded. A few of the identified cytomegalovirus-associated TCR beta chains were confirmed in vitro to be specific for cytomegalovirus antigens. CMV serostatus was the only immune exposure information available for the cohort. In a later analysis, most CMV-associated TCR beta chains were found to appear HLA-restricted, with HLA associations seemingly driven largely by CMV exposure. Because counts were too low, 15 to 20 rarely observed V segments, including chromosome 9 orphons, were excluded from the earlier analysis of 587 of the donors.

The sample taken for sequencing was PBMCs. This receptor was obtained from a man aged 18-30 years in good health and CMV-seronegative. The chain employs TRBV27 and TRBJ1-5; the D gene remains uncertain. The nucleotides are TGTGCCAGCAGTTACGAACGGAGCGATCAGCCCCAGCATTTT. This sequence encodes CASSYERSDQPQHF.